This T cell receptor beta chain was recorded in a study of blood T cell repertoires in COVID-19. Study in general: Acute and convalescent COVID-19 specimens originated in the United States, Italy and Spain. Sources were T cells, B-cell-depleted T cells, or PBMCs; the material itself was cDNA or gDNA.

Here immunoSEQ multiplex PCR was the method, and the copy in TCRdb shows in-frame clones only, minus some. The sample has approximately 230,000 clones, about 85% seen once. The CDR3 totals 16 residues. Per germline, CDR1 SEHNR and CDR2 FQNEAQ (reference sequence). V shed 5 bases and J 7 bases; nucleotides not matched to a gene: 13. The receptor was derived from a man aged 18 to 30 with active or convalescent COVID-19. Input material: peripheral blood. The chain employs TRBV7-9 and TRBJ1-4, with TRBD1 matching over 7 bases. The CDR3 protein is CASSVPTGKRGEKLFF. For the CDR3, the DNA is TGTGCCAGCAGCGTACCGACAGGGAAACGAGGTGAAAAACTGTTTTTT.